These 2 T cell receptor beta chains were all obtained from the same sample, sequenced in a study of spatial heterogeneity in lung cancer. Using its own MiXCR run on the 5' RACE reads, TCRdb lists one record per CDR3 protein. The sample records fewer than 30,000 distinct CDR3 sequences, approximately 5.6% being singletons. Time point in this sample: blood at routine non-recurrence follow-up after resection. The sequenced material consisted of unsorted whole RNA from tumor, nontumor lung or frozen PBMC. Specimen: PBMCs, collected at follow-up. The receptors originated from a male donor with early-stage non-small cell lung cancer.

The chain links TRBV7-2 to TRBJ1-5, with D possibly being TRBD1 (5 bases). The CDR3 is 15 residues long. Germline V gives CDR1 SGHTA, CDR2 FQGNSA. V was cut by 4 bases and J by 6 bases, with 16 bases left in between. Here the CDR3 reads CASSSPGAYPQPQHF. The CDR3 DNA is TGTGCCAGCAGCTCCCCCGGGGCCTACCCTCAGCCCCAGCATTTT.

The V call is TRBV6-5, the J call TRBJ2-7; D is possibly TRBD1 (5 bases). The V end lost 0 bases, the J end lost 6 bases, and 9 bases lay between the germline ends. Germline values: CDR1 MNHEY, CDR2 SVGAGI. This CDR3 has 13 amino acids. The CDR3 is CASSYSRQGEQYF. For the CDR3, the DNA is TGTGCCAGCAGTTACTCTAGGCAGGGCGAGCAGTACTTC.